The rows below give T cell receptor beta chains drawn from one sample of a study of T-cell memory formation after mild COVID-19. TCRdb reanalysed the 5' RACE reads using MiXCR and keeps one entry per CDR3 protein. The repertoire has roughly 200,000 distinct CDR3 sequences, approximately 16% of them found once; the top ten carry about 2%. Sample: PBMCs or a T cell subset sorted from them (not recorded which). Every receptor here comes from an adult woman who had mild COVID-19 (a few samples of this study predate the infection). Cell type and time point are not known. CDR3s include the opening cysteine and the closing phenylalanine or tryptophan. The D gene is left open where the match is weak. Size values are once, few and many counts, or a class for expanded clones, and some rows have none.

cdr3_aa: CASSYGTGQGGEQFF; cdr3_nt: TGTGCTAGCAGCTACGGTACTGGACAGGGCGGTGAGCAGTTCTTC; j_call: TRBJ2-1; clone_size: NA; d_call: TRBD1; v_call: TRBV7-7
cdr3_aa: CASSSDRGLGYTF; cdr3_nt: TGCGCCAGCAGCTCCGACAGGGGTCTTGGCTACACCTTC; j_call: TRBJ1-2; clone_size: NA; d_call: TRBD1; v_call: TRBV5-1
cdr3_aa: CSAKPNGPTQFF; cdr3_nt: TGCAGTGCTAAACCTAATGGACCTACGCAGTTCTTC; j_call: TRBJ2-1; clone_size: NA; d_call: NA; v_call: TRBV20-1
cdr3_aa: CASSPRTSGVGEQYF; cdr3_nt: TGTGCCAGCAGCCCCCGGACTAGCGGGGTCGGCGAGCAGTACTTC; j_call: TRBJ2-7; clone_size: many; d_call: TRBD2; v_call: TRBV3-1
cdr3_aa: CASSGSGGLHYEQYF; cdr3_nt: TGTGCCAGCAGCGGTAGCGGGGGCCTACATTACGAGCAGTACTTC; j_call: TRBJ2-7; clone_size: NA; d_call: TRBD2; v_call: TRBV25-1
cdr3_aa: CASSVSGETQYF; cdr3_nt: TGTGCCAGCAGCGTATCGGGAGAGACCCAGTACTTC; j_call: TRBJ2-5; clone_size: few; d_call: NA; v_call: TRBV9
cdr3_aa: CASSSQRESYNEQFF; cdr3_nt: TGTGCCAGCAGCTCTCAGCGGGAGTCCTACAATGAGCAGTTCTTC; j_call: TRBJ2-1; clone_size: many; d_call: TRBD2; v_call: TRBV13
cdr3_aa: CASSFDGAQETQYF; cdr3_nt: TGTGCCAGCAGCTTCGACGGAGCCCAAGAGACCCAGTACTTC; j_call: TRBJ2-5; clone_size: NA; d_call: NA; v_call: TRBV7-9
cdr3_aa: CASSLDHRGMNTEAFF; cdr3_nt: TGCGCCAGCAGCTTGGATCACAGGGGAATGAACACTGAAGCTTTCTTT; j_call: TRBJ1-1; clone_size: NA; d_call: TRBD1; v_call: TRBV5-1
cdr3_aa: CASTGVAVFSGANVLTF; cdr3_nt: TGTGCCAGCACCGGGGTGGCAGTTTTCTCTGGGGCCAACGTCCTGACTTTC; j_call: TRBJ2-6; clone_size: NA; d_call: NA; v_call: TRBV12-3/TRBV12-4
cdr3_aa: CSARGMRWERAEAFF; cdr3_nt: TGCAGTGCTAGAGGCATGAGGTGGGAACGAGCTGAAGCTTTCTTT; j_call: TRBJ1-1; clone_size: few; d_call: NA; v_call: TRBV20-1
cdr3_aa: CASSQDLLAGETYEQYF; cdr3_nt: TGTGCCAGCAGCCAAGATCTCCTAGCGGGAGAAACCTACGAGCAGTACTTC; j_call: TRBJ2-7; clone_size: few; d_call: TRBD2; v_call: TRBV3-1
cdr3_aa: CASSQRRGYGYTF; cdr3_nt: TGTGCCAGCAGCCAAAGACGGGGCTATGGCTACACCTTC; j_call: TRBJ1-2; clone_size: NA; d_call: NA; v_call: TRBV14
cdr3_aa: CSVLLPGLRGYQPQHF; cdr3_nt: TGCAGTGTTCTCCTCCCGGGGTTGAGGGGGTATCAGCCCCAGCATTTT; j_call: TRBJ1-5; clone_size: few; d_call: NA; v_call: TRBV20-1
cdr3_aa: CASSPSPTGWRSTDTQYF; cdr3_nt: TGTGCCAGCAGCCCGAGCCCTACAGGGTGGCGGAGCACAGATACGCAGTATTTT; j_call: TRBJ2-3; clone_size: few; d_call: NA; v_call: TRBV7-3
cdr3_aa: CASSDLGTIDTGELFF; cdr3_nt: TGTGCCAGCAGCGATCTTGGGACAATTGACACCGGGGAGCTGTTTTTT; j_call: TRBJ2-2; clone_size: few; d_call: NA; v_call: TRBV7-6
cdr3_aa: CSVRVAGEHPAFF; cdr3_nt: TGCAGCGTTAGAGTAGCGGGAGAGCACCCTGCGTTCTTC; j_call: TRBJ2-1; clone_size: few; d_call: TRBD2; v_call: TRBV29-1
cdr3_aa: CASCIPTLAGATGELFF; cdr3_nt: TGTGCCAGCTGCATACCCACACTAGCGGGAGCTACCGGGGAGCTGTTTTTT; j_call: TRBJ2-2; clone_size: few; d_call: TRBD2; v_call: TRBV6-1
cdr3_aa: CASSLITGNADTQYF; cdr3_nt: TGTGCCAGCAGCTTAATAACAGGGAACGCAGATACGCAGTATTTT; j_call: TRBJ2-3; clone_size: few; d_call: NA; v_call: TRBV11-3
cdr3_aa: CSARTGTGVVQYF; cdr3_nt: TGCAGTGCTAGAACCGGGACAGGGGTGGTGCAGTACTTC; j_call: TRBJ2-7; clone_size: NA; d_call: TRBD1; v_call: TRBV20-1
cdr3_aa: CASSPQKVGELFF; cdr3_nt: TGTGCCAGCAGCCCTCAGAAGGTCGGGGAGCTGTTTTTT; j_call: TRBJ2-2; clone_size: NA; d_call: NA; v_call: TRBV7-3
cdr3_aa: CASSLDLVSVGDSKNIQYF; cdr3_nt: TGTGCCAGCAGCTTAGATCTTGTTAGTGTGGGGGACAGCAAAAACATTCAGTACTTC; j_call: TRBJ2-4; clone_size: NA; d_call: TRBD1; v_call: TRBV11-2
cdr3_aa: CSARVFSGRADTQYF; cdr3_nt: TGCAGTGCTAGAGTTTTTAGCGGGAGGGCAGATACGCAGTATTTT; j_call: TRBJ2-3; clone_size: NA; d_call: TRBD2; v_call: TRBV20-1
cdr3_aa: CASSSGTSGETQYF; cdr3_nt: TGCGCCAGCAGCAGCGGGACATCTGGGGAGACCCAGTACTTC; j_call: TRBJ2-5; clone_size: NA; d_call: NA; v_call: TRBV5-1
cdr3_aa: CASGPDVGAAFF; cdr3_nt: TGTGCTAGTGGTCCAGACGTGGGGGCAGCTTTCTTT; j_call: TRBJ1-1; clone_size: NA; d_call: NA; v_call: TRBV12-5
cdr3_aa: CATSDSGLAGVREQYF; cdr3_nt: TGTGCCACCAGTGATTCCGGACTAGCGGGAGTTCGAGAGCAGTACTTC; j_call: TRBJ2-7; clone_size: NA; d_call: TRBD2; v_call: TRBV24-1
cdr3_aa: CSARGGQRSAGTDTQYF; cdr3_nt: TGCAGTGCTAGAGGGGGACAGCGCTCAGCCGGCACAGATACGCAGTATTTT; j_call: TRBJ2-3; clone_size: few; d_call: TRBD1; v_call: TRBV20-1
cdr3_aa: CASSPGTSGSTDTQYF; cdr3_nt: TGTGCCAGCAGCCCCGGGACTAGCGGGAGCACAGATACGCAGTATTTT; j_call: TRBJ2-3; clone_size: few; d_call: TRBD2; v_call: TRBV12-3/TRBV12-4
cdr3_aa: CASSPRDRVHGYTF; cdr3_nt: TGTGCCAGCAGCCCCAGGGACAGGGTCCATGGCTACACCTTC; j_call: TRBJ1-2; clone_size: NA; d_call: TRBD1; v_call: TRBV5-6
cdr3_aa: CASSDRGQGFPGANVLTF; cdr3_nt: TGTGCCAGCAGTGATAGGGGACAGGGGTTCCCTGGGGCCAACGTCCTGACTTTC; j_call: TRBJ2-6; clone_size: NA; d_call: TRBD1; v_call: TRBV2
cdr3_aa: CASRSRAGGVAEQFF; cdr3_nt: TGTGCCAGCAGGAGTAGGGCGGGAGGGGTCGCTGAGCAGTTCTTC; j_call: TRBJ2-1; clone_size: NA; d_call: TRBD2; v_call: TRBV4-2
cdr3_aa: CASSLETGNRGYTF; cdr3_nt: TGTGCCAGCAGCTTAGAGACAGGGAACCGTGGCTACACCTTC; j_call: TRBJ1-2; clone_size: NA; d_call: TRBD1; v_call: TRBV7-2
cdr3_aa: CASSPGQGLNGYTF; cdr3_nt: TGTGCCAGCTCACCAGGGCAGGGGTTGAATGGCTACACCTTC; j_call: TRBJ1-2; clone_size: few; d_call: NA; v_call: TRBV18
cdr3_aa: CAWRQQGSGELFF; cdr3_nt: TGTGCCTGGAGACAACAGGGCTCCGGGGAGCTGTTTTTT; j_call: TRBJ2-2; clone_size: few; d_call: NA; v_call: TRBV30
cdr3_aa: CASKASFTGELFF; cdr3_nt: TGTGCCAGCAAGGCCAGCTTCACCGGGGAGCTGTTTTTT; j_call: TRBJ2-2; clone_size: few; d_call: NA; v_call: TRBV2
cdr3_aa: CSARALVGGLPYEQYF; cdr3_nt: TGCAGTGCTAGGGCGCTGGTTGGAGGCCTGCCCTACGAGCAGTACTTC; j_call: TRBJ2-7; clone_size: few; d_call: NA; v_call: TRBV20-1
cdr3_aa: CSVWSSLYNEQFF; cdr3_nt: TGCAGCGTTTGGTCCTCCCTCTACAATGAGCAGTTCTTC; j_call: TRBJ2-1; clone_size: NA; d_call: NA; v_call: TRBV29-1
cdr3_aa: CASSHGQGRGGYTF; cdr3_nt: TGTGCCAGCAGTCACGGACAGGGGAGAGGTGGCTACACCTTC; j_call: TRBJ1-2; clone_size: few; d_call: TRBD1; v_call: TRBV14
cdr3_aa: CASSLAFLGGTDTQYF; cdr3_nt: TGCGCCAGCAGCTTGGCGTTCTTGGGGGGAACAGATACGCAGTATTTT; j_call: TRBJ2-3; clone_size: few; d_call: NA; v_call: TRBV5-1
cdr3_aa: CSASKGGVQETQYF; cdr3_nt: TGCAGTGCTAGTAAAGGGGGGGTACAAGAGACCCAGTACTTC; j_call: TRBJ2-5; clone_size: NA; d_call: NA; v_call: TRBV20-1
cdr3_aa: CASSPPGQGTYNEQFF; cdr3_nt: TGTGCCAGCTCACCACCAGGTCAGGGGACATACAATGAGCAGTTCTTC; j_call: TRBJ2-1; clone_size: NA; d_call: NA; v_call: TRBV18
cdr3_aa: CASSLPAGQDEQFF; cdr3_nt: TGTGCCAGCAGCTTGCCGGCGGGTCAGGATGAGCAGTTCTTC; j_call: TRBJ2-1; clone_size: many; d_call: NA; v_call: TRBV5-5
cdr3_aa: CASSYSTRDGYTF; cdr3_nt: TGTGCCAGCAGCTACAGCACACGGGATGGCTACACCTTC; j_call: TRBJ1-2; clone_size: NA; d_call: NA; v_call: TRBV7-9
cdr3_aa: CASSFGLGSNQPQHF; cdr3_nt: TGTGCCAGCAGTTTCGGCCTGGGATCGAATCAGCCCCAGCATTTT; j_call: TRBJ1-5; clone_size: NA; d_call: NA; v_call: TRBV12-3/TRBV12-4
cdr3_aa: CASSQDRDWTGGDTQYF; cdr3_nt: TGTGCCAGCAGCCAAGATCGCGACTGGACGGGAGGAGATACGCAGTATTTT; j_call: TRBJ2-3; clone_size: NA; d_call: TRBD2; v_call: TRBV4-2
cdr3_aa: CASSPGTSGNTDTQYF; cdr3_nt: TGTGCCAGCAGCCCCGGGACTAGCGGGAACACAGATACGCAGTATTTT; j_call: TRBJ2-3; clone_size: many; d_call: TRBD2; v_call: TRBV11-2
cdr3_aa: CASSFAGGLGEQFF; cdr3_nt: TGTGCCAGCAGTTTCGCTGGGGGGTTAGGTGAGCAGTTCTTC; j_call: TRBJ2-1; clone_size: few; d_call: NA; v_call: TRBV12-3/TRBV12-4
cdr3_aa: CASRGQGRVSGETQYF; cdr3_nt: TGTGCCAGCAGGGGACAGGGGAGAGTCAGTGGAGAGACCCAGTACTTC; j_call: TRBJ2-5; clone_size: few; d_call: TRBD1; v_call: TRBV7-2
cdr3_aa: CASRPKTGTSRQETQYF; cdr3_nt: TGTGCCAGCAGACCAAAGACCGGGACTAGCCGCCAAGAGACCCAGTACTTC; j_call: TRBJ2-5; clone_size: many; d_call: NA; v_call: TRBV21-1